These 30 T cell receptor beta chains came from one sample sequenced in a study of cytomegalovirus exposure and HLA in healthy donors. PCR employed 60 Vbeta and 13 Jbeta primers. Only in-frame clones appear in the TCRdb table, and some are missing; sequencing was by immunoSEQ multiplex PCR. This table has around 190,000 clones, 9.5% appearing once. The source material was PBMCs. These receptors were collected from a woman in her 30s in good health and CMV-seropositive.

V gene TRBV11-2 combines with J gene TRBJ2-2; 16 positions agree with TRBD2. CDR1 is SGHAT and CDR2 is FQNNGV in the germline V gene. The CDR3 runs 15 residues. V lost 6 bases, J lost 6 bases, and 1 base stayed unmatched. CDR3 coding DNA: TGTGCCAGCAGGGGACTAGCGGGAGGGGCCGGGGAGCTGTTTTTT. This codes for CASRGLAGGAGELFF.

This sequence joins TRBV2 and TRBJ1-2; tentative D call: TRBD1 (6 bases). CDR1 and CDR2 from the germline V gene are SNHLY and FYNNEI. Trimming took 10 bases from V and 0 from J, leaving 18 bases between them. This CDR3 comprises 15 residues. The CDR3 region has the DNA TGTGCCACTTGGACAGCACTACCCCCTAACTATGGCTACACCTTC. Amino acids: CATWTALPPNYGYTF.

In its sample, this clone was seen a few times. The rearrangement uses TRBV6-1 and TRBJ1-3, with D perhaps matching TRBD1 (6 bases). Germline V CDR1 and CDR2: MNHNS, SASEGT. The CDR3 contains 14 residues. Trimming took 6 bases from V and 4 from J, leaving 13 bases between them. DNA of the CDR3: TGTGCCAGCAGCGAGGACAGTTCGGGAAACACCATATATTTT. The encoded protein is CASSEDSSGNTIYF.

This chain uses TRBV27 with TRBJ2-7; 9 bases align to TRBD2. This CDR3 region has 17 residues. Germline V lookup: CDR1 MNHEY, CDR2 SMNVEV (reference sequence). The V and J ends lost 3 bases and 3 bases, in that order; junction bases with no gene match: 12. The CDR3 protein is CASSLGGPGLAFYEQYF. CDR3 bases: TGTGCCAGCAGTTTGGGGGGGCCGGGACTAGCTTTCTACGAGCAGTACTTC.

The V call is TRBV5-4, the J call TRBJ2-3, with 7 bases aligning to TRBD2. The CDR3 sequence is 16 residues long. V was clipped by 2 bases and J by 1 base; unmatched bases: 7. Germline V gene sequence: CDR1 SGHNT, CDR2 YYREEE (reference sequence). Here the CDR3 reads CASSFSGGGRTDTQYF. Here the CDR3 DNA reads TGTGCCAGCAGCTTCTCGGGCGGGGGACGCACAGATACGCAGTATTTT.

The CDR3 nucleotides read TGTGCCAGCAGGGTTACAGGAAACTATGGCTACACCTTC. Translation gives CASRVTGNYGYTF. This chain links TRBV6-5 with TRBJ1-2; tentatively, D is TRBD1 (5 bases). Trimming took off 6 bases at V and 2 bases at J, with 10 bases between the two ends. The CDR3 extends over 13 amino acids. The V gene's germline CDR1 is MNHEY and CDR2 SVGAGI.

A few counts support this clone. The V gene is TRBV6-6, the J gene TRBJ1-5, with D perhaps matching TRBD1 (6 bases). This CDR3 is built from 15 residues. Germline CDR1 and CDR2: MNHNY and SVGAGI (reference sequence). V was shortened by 6 bases and J by 2 bases, with 14 bases between the two germline ends. The CDR3 DNA is TGTGCCAGCAGGTATAGGGGGGGAGGCAATCAGCCCCAGCATTTT. Its protein is CASRYRGGGNQPQHF.

The chain combines TRBV19 with TRBJ1-1; D gene uncertain. CDR3 length: 16 residues. Per germline, CDR1 LNHDA and CDR2 SQIVND (reference sequence). Between the trimmed V and J ends, which lost 4 bases and 5 bases, there was a span of 20 bases. The CDR3 is CASSTPGVHRRTEAFF. The CDR3 DNA sequence: TGTGCCAGTAGTACCCCGGGTGTGCACCGACGGACTGAAGCTTTCTTT.

This clone appeared a few times. The chain couples TRBV11-2 to TRBJ2-1, with a possible D match to TRBD1 (5 bases). Trimming pared 5 bases from V and 13 bases from J, leaving 18 bases between. The CDR3 runs to 13 residues. CDR1 and CDR2 from the germline V gene are SGHAT and FQNNGV. CDR3 protein: CASSPGSNTGQFF. CDR3 nucleotide sequence: TGTGCCAGCAGCCCCGGATCCAACACAGGACAGTTCTTC.

The chain joins TRBV7-2 to TRBJ2-3, with 13 bases aligning to TRBD2. J gave up 6 bases and V 8 bases, and 8 bases lay outside the gene matches. The germline CDR1 and CDR2 sequences are SGHTA and FQGNSA. The CDR3 spans 15 residues. CDR3 protein: CASSLAGGSPDTQYF. CDR3 nucleotide sequence: TGTGCCAGCTCACTAGCGGGAGGGTCTCCGGATACGCAGTATTTT.

This clone appeared a few times. The genes are TRBV30 and TRBJ1-4, with TRBD1 matching 10 bases. The CDR3 consists of 17 residues. With V trimmed by 4 bases and J by 1 base, 9 bases remained unmatched. CDR1 and CDR2 from the germline V gene are GTSNPN and SVGIG (reference sequence). CDR3 nucleotide sequence: TGTGCCTGGAACCCTGGACAGGGGGGAATAACTAATGAAAAACTGTTTTTT. Translation: CAWNPGQGGITNEKLFF. The variable domain in full, with the rest retrieved from reference TRBV30 and TRBJ1-4, is SQTIHQWPATLVQPVGSPLSLECTVEGTSNPNLYWYRQAAGRGLQLLFYSVGIGQISSEVPQNLSASRPQDRQFILSSKKLLLSDSGFYLCAWNPGQGGITNEKLFFGSGTQLSVL.

There are a few counts of this clone. The chain recombines TRBV4-1 with TRBJ2-1, with TRBD2 matching over 7 bases. Germline CDR1 MGHRA, CDR2 YSYEKL. V trimming: 3 bases; J trimming: 4 bases; junction bases outside the gene matches: 6. This CDR3 has 15 residues. This CDR3 reads CASSHGTIPYNEQFF. The CDR3 DNA reads as TGCGCCAGCAGCCACGGGACTATACCATACAATGAGCAGTTCTTC.

With respect to this clone: One end of the junction fails to match germline, which may point to a read error. The rearrangement joins TRBV30 to TRBJ2-3, with D possibly matching TRBD1 (5 bases). This CDR3 spans 14 amino acids. From germline, CDR1 is GTSNPN and CDR2 SVGIG (reference sequence). The CDR3 sequence: CAWSATGGTGTQYF. The CDR3 region has the DNA TGTGCCTGGAGTGCGACCGGTGGCACAGGTACGCAGTATTTT.

The rearrangement uses TRBV30 and TRBJ1-2, with a possible D match to TRBD1 (6 bases). Deletions cut 5 bases from V and 5 bases from J, with 9 bases between. This CDR3 is built from 11 residues. Germline V gene lookup returns CDR1 GTSNPN and CDR2 SVGIG (reference sequence). The CDR3, as DNA: TGTGCCTGGTCCGACAGGTATGGCTACACCTTC. Amino acids: CAWSDRYGYTF.

The V gene is TRBV2, the J gene TRBJ2-7; a possible D gene is TRBD2 (6 bases). Germline loops: CDR1 SNHLY, CDR2 FYNNEI. The CDR3 is 13 amino acids. V was clipped by 6 bases and J by 2 bases, with 11 bases between them. This CDR3 reads CASRRDLAYEQYF. In nucleotides, the CDR3 is TGTGCCAGCAGGAGGGACTTAGCCTACGAGCAGTACTTC.

This clone has only a few counts. CDR3 nucleotides: TGTGCCAGCAGCTTAGCTGGGAGTGAAAAACTGTTTTTT. Protein product: CASSLAGSEKLFF. The V call is TRBV7-9, the J call TRBJ1-4; unclear D gene. CDR3 length equals 13 residues. The V gene lost 0 bases and the J gene lost 7 bases, with 6 bases spanning the gap. Germline CDR1 and CDR2: SEHNR and FQNEAQ (reference sequence).

This clone was detected a few times. The chain recombines TRBV6-1 with TRBJ2-7; D is undetermined. V shed 2 bases and J shed 2 bases, with 16 bases lying between them. The CDR3 is 16 residues long. Germline CDR1 MNHNS, CDR2 SASEGT. CDR3 residues: CASSELGGSGTYEQYF. The CDR3 bases are TGTGCCAGCAGTGAATTAGGTGGTTCAGGAACCTACGAGCAGTACTTC.

The J gene is TRBJ1-1, the V gene TRBV2; D gene unclear. There are 13 residues in the CDR3. Deletions cut 5 bases from V and 3 bases from J, with 10 bases between. Looked up from germline, CDR1 is SNHLY and CDR2 is FYNNEI. CDR3 residues: CASSQEIHTEAFF. In DNA form, the CDR3 reads TGTGCCAGCAGTCAGGAAATCCACACTGAAGCTTTCTTT.

This clone was seen a handful of times. This sample includes further DNA sequences coding for the same CDR3. Written as DNA, the CDR3 is TGCGCCAGCAGCTTGGACAGATTGAACACTGAAGCTTTCTTT. Protein sequence: CASSLDRLNTEAFF. The rearrangement links TRBV5-1 to TRBJ1-1; D gene unclear. The CDR3 sequence is 14 residues long. Trimming removed 0 bases at V and 0 bases at J, with 6 bases between. CDR1 is SGHRS, CDR2 YFSETQ, per germline.

This clone has more than one count but fewer than ten. Other DNA sequences from this sample encode an identical CDR3 as well. The chain couples TRBV30 to TRBJ1-2; D might be TRBD1 (5 bases). There are 14 residues in the CDR3. Germline CDR1 is GTSNPN and CDR2 is SVGIG (reference sequence). The germline V and J ends were trimmed by 0 bases and 2 bases, with 10 bases remaining between them. CDR3 coding DNA: TGTGCCTGGAGTGTGCCGGGACTGAACTATGGCTACACCTTC. It is translated as CAWSVPGLNYGYTF.

The chain couples TRBV11-2 to TRBJ2-5; no reliable D call. The CDR3 spans 15 residues. Germline V gene lookup returns CDR1 SGHAT and CDR2 FQNNGV. Between the trimmed V and J ends, which lost 1 base and 0 bases, there was a span of 9 bases. The CDR3 loop is CASSLVAYNQETQYF. DNA for the CDR3: TGTGCCAGCAGCTTAGTAGCCTATAACCAAGAGACCCAGTACTTC.

This clone came up a few times. This chain joins TRBV2 and TRBJ2-3; the D gene is possibly TRBD1 (5 bases). The CDR3 runs 14 residues. Between the trimmed V and J ends, which lost 5 bases and 0 bases, there was a span of 9 bases. Per the germline V gene, CDR1 is SNHLY and CDR2 is FYNNEI. CDR3 region: CASSRDRSTDTQYF. The CDR3 DNA is TGTGCCAGCAGTCGCGACAGAAGCACAGATACGCAGTATTTT.

The J gene is TRBJ1-1, the V gene TRBV6-6; 9 nucleotides line up with TRBD1. The CDR3 contains 15 residues. V lost 6 bases to trimming and J lost 0 bases; unmatched junction nucleotides: 5. The germline V gene has CDR1 MNHNY and CDR2 SVGAGI (reference sequence). CDR3 amino acids: CASRKQGALNTEAFF. The CDR3 DNA sequence: TGTGCCAGCAGAAAACAGGGGGCTCTGAACACTGAAGCTTTCTTT.

This sequence joins TRBV30 and TRBJ2-2; D may be TRBD1 (6 bases). This CDR3 is 15 amino acids long. Germline CDR1 is GTSNPN and CDR2 is SVGIG (reference sequence). Trimming took off 3 bases at V and 1 base at J, with 12 bases between the two ends. Written as DNA, the CDR3 is TGTGCCTGGAGGCGCAGGGGCTTGAACACCGGGGAGCTGTTTTTT. Translation: CAWRRRGLNTGELFF.

This clone was detected only a few times. This chain links TRBV7-9 with TRBJ1-2, with a weak D call TRBD1 (6 bases). Germline-derived CDR1 and CDR2 are SEHNR and FQNEAQ (reference sequence). The V end was cut by 4 bases, the J end by 8 bases, with 20 bases between. The CDR3 loop spans 15 amino acids. The DNA for the CDR3 is TGTGCCAGCAGCTACCCTCGGGCGGGGGCGCAGGGCTACACCTTC. Translation: CASSYPRAGAQGYTF. Full variable domain (missing parts from reference TRBV7-9 and TRBJ1-2): DTGVSQNPRHKITKRGQNVTFRCDPISEHNRLYWYRQTLGQGPEFLTYFQNEAQLEKSRLLSDRFSAERPKGSFSTLEIQRTEQGDSAMYLCASSYPRAGAQGYTFGSGTRLTVV.

A single count supports this clone. The rearrangement joins TRBV15 to TRBJ1-2; D remains ambiguous. The CDR3 loop spans 15 amino acids. With 1 base removed from V and 6 bases from J, the gap between germline ends came to 15 bases. From germline, CDR1 is LNHNV and CDR2 YYDKDF (reference sequence). CDR3 coding DNA: TGTGCCACCAGCAGAGTTCGAGGGCTCGGGGATGGCTACACCTTC. Translated, it gives CATSRVRGLGDGYTF.

V and J are TRBV11-1 and TRBJ2-1, with 11 bases lining up with TRBD2. This CDR3 region has 16 residues. With 5 bases clipped from V and 8 bases from J, the junction kept 11 bases outside the gene matches. Per the germline V gene, CDR1 is SGHAT and CDR2 is FQDESV (reference sequence). The CDR3: CASSEALLAGVDEQFF. The DNA of the CDR3 is TGTGCCAGCAGCGAGGCCCTACTAGCGGGAGTTGATGAGCAGTTCTTC. The full variable domain, its missing parts supplied by reference TRBV11-1 and TRBJ2-1, is EAEVAQSPRYKITEKSQAVAFWCDPISGHATLYWYRQILGQGPELLVQFQDESVVDDSQLPKDRFSAERLKGVDSTLKIQPAELGDSAMYLCASSEALLAGVDEQFFGPGTRLTVL.

This clone has a single count. This chain joins TRBV18 and TRBJ1-2; D ambiguous. Germline V gene lookup returns CDR1 KGHSH and CDR2 LQKENI. V was cut by 3 bases and J by 4 bases, with 9 bases left in between. The CDR3 is 13 residues long. CDR3 coding DNA: TGTGCCAGCTCACCGGAGGGAGGCTATGGCTACACCTTC. Protein: CASSPEGGYGYTF.

The chain is built from TRBV7-9 and TRBJ2-3; tentative D call: TRBD2 (5 bases). CDR3 size: 13 residues. V gave up 10 bases and J gave up 5 bases, with 16 bases separating them. CDR1 SEHNR and CDR2 FQNEAQ come from the germline V gene (reference sequence). This CDR3 reads CAIPGWHGDTQYF. The CDR3 DNA reads TGTGCCATCCCGGGGTGGCATGGAGATACGCAGTATTTT.

The chain couples TRBV5-1 to TRBJ2-5, with a possible D match to TRBD2 (5 bases). The CDR3 has 15 residues. V gave up 2 bases and J gave up 4 bases, with 15 bases separating them. The germline CDR1 and CDR2 sequences are SGHRS and YFSETQ. CDR3 protein: CASSFSTRVGETQYF. The CDR3 DNA reads as TGCGCCAGCAGCTTTTCCACGAGGGTCGGAGAGACCCAGTACTTC.